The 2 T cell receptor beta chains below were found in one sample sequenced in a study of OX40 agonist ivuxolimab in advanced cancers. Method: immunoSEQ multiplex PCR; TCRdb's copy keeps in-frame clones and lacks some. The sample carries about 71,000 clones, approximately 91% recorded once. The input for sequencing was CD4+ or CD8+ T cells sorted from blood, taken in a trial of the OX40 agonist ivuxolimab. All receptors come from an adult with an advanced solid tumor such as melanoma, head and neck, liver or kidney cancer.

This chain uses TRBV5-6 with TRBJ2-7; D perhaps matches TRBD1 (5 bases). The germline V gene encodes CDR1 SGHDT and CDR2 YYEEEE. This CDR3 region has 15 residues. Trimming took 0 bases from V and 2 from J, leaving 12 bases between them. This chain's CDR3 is CASSLDLAGPYEQYF. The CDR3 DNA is TGTGCCAGCAGCTTGGACCTTGCAGGGCCCTACGAGCAGTACTTC.

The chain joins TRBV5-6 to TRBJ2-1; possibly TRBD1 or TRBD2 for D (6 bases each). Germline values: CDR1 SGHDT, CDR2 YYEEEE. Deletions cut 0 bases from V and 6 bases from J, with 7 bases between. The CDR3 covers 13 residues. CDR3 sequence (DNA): TGTGCCAGCAGCTTGGGGGGGGCCAATGAGCAGTTCTTC. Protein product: CASSLGGANEQFF.